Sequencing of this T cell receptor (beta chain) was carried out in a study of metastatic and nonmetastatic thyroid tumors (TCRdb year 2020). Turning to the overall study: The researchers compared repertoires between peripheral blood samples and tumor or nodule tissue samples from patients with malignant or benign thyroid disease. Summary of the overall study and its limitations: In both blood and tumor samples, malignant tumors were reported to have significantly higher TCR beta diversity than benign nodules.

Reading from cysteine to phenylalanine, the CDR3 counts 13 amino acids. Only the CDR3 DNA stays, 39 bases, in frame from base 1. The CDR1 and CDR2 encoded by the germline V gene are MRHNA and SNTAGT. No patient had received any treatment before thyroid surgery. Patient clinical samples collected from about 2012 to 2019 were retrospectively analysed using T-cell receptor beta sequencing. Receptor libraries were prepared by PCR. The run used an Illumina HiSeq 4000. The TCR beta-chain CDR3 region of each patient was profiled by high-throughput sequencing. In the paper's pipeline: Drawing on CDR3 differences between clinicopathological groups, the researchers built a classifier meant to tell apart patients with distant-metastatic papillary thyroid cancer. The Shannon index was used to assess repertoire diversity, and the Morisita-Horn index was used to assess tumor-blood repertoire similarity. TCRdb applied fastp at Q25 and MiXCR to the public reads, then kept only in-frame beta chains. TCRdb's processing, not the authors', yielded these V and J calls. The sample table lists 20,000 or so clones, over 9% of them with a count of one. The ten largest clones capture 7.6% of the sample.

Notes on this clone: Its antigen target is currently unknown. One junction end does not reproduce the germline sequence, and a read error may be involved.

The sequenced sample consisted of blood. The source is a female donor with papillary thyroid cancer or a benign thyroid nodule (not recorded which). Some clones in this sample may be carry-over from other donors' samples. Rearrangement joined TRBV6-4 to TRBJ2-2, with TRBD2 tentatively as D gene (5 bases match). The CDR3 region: CASSSWNTGDLFF. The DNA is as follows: TGTGCCAGCAGTTCATGGAACACCGGGGATCTGTTTTTT.